One sample yielded the 19 T cell receptor beta chains listed below, sequenced in a study of shared clonotypes between healthy human individuals. Using immunoSEQ multiplex PCR, the repertoire was profiled, and TCRdb retains in-frame clones only, with some absent. The profile covers about 2.3 million clones, with roughly 93% appearing a single time and 0.39% taken by the ten largest. The sequencing sample was made of naive CD4+ T cells from PBMCs. Indicated subset: CD45RA+ positively selected. These receptors all come from a man aged 18 to 30 in good health. Some clones in this sample may be carry-over from other donors' samples.

As regards this clone: This sample also contains other DNA sequences that code for the same CDR3. V gene TRBV27 combines with J gene TRBJ2-2; D call uncertain. This CDR3 has 13 residues. V shed 4 bases and J shed 1 base, with 4 bases lying between them. CDR1 is MNHEY and CDR2 is SMNVEV in the germline V gene (reference sequence). CDR3 region: CASSSGNTGELFF. CDR3 coding DNA: TGTGCCAGCAGTTCAGGGAACACCGGGGAGCTGTTTTTT.

This clone has a handful of counts. Distinct nucleotide sequences in the sample also encode this CDR3. The rearrangement links TRBV7-2 to TRBJ2-2; the D is unclear. Germline V gene sequence: CDR1 SGHTA, CDR2 FQGNSA. The CDR3 has 12 residues. Trimming took 1 base from V and 6 from J, leaving 3 bases between them. CDR3 sequence reads: CASSLEAGELFF. DNA of the CDR3: TGTGCCAGCAGCTTAGAGGCCGGGGAGCTGTTTTTT.

This sequence joins TRBV5-5 and TRBJ2-7; no reliable D call. Trimming cost V 2 bases and J 2 bases, with 11 bases left between them. CDR3 length: 14 amino acids. Germline V lookup: CDR1 SGHKS, CDR2 YYEKEE (reference sequence). CDR3 loop: CASSFADAPYEQYF. In nucleotides, the CDR3 is TGTGCCAGCAGCTTCGCGGACGCTCCCTACGAGCAGTACTTC.

The J gene is TRBJ2-6, the V gene TRBV28; D assignment may be TRBD1 or TRBD2 (6 bases each). The germline V and J ends were trimmed by 5 bases and 0 bases, with 17 bases remaining between them. This CDR3 contains 18 residues. Germline-derived CDR1 and CDR2 are MDHEN and SYDVKM. CDR3 loop: CASSPMWGANSGANVLTF. As DNA, the CDR3 is TGTGCCAGCAGTCCGATGTGGGGGGCGAACTCTGGGGCCAACGTCCTGACTTTC.

This clone was counted once. The rearrangement joins TRBV7-2 to TRBJ2-6, with 10 bases matching TRBD1. Germline V gene lookup returns CDR1 SGHTA and CDR2 FQGNSA. V lost 6 bases to trimming and J lost 4 bases; unmatched junction nucleotides: 9. The CDR3 has 17 amino acids. Here the CDR3 DNA reads TGTGCCAGCAGGCGCCGGGACAGGGGACGGGGGGCCAACGTCCTGACTTTC. It codes for CASRRRDRGRGANVLTF.

The CDR3 sequence is CATLEILVYGYTF. The CDR3 nucleotides read TGTGCCACCCTCGAGATTCTGGTGTATGGCTACACCTTC. The V call is TRBV6-6, the J call TRBJ1-2; no clear D. Germline V gene lookup returns CDR1 MNHNY and CDR2 SVGAGI (reference sequence). The CDR3 is 13 amino acids. The V end was cut by 10 bases, the J end by 5 bases, with 17 bases between.

The rearrangement links TRBV7-2 to TRBJ2-7; no clear D gene. The CDR3 totals 15 residues. The V end was cut by 5 bases, the J end by 2 bases, with 16 bases between. Germline assignment: CDR1 SGHTA and CDR2 FQGNSA. The CDR3 sequence is CASSGSGTVTYEQYF. CDR3 nucleotides: TGTGCCAGCAGCGGTAGTGGAACAGTCACCTACGAGCAGTACTTC.

The gene calls are TRBV28 and TRBJ2-6; weak D call: TRBD2 (6 bases). This CDR3 is 17 amino acids long. V gave up 5 bases and J gave up 0 bases, with 14 bases separating them. Germline V gene lookup returns CDR1 MDHEN and CDR2 SYDVKM. The chain's CDR3 is CASSLYPGDSGANVLTF. The CDR3 DNA reads as TGTGCCAGCAGTCTCTATCCGGGGGACTCTGGGGCCAACGTCCTGACTTTC.

The chain joins TRBV4-1 to TRBJ2-3; TRBD2 agrees at 7 bases. Germline V gene data show CDR1 as MGHRA and CDR2 as YSYEKL. The V and J ends lost 4 bases and 1 base, in that order; junction bases with no gene match: 2. CDR3 length equals 14 residues. CDR3 in DNA: TGCGCCAGCAGCCGTAGCGGGCGCACAGATACGCAGTATTTT. Protein product: CASSRSGRTDTQYF.

This chain links TRBV27 with TRBJ2-2; 9 bases align to TRBD2. Germline CDR1 and CDR2: MNHEY and SMNVEV (reference sequence). V shed 2 bases, J shed 5 bases, and the junction held 6 bases outside the gene matches. The CDR3 consists of 16 residues. The DNA for the CDR3 is TGTGCCAGCAGTTTAGGGTTAGCGGGAGTGACCGGGGAGCTGTTTTTT. Translating gives CASSLGLAGVTGELFF.

Notes on this clone: In the same sample, other DNA sequences code for this CDR3. This chain uses TRBV6-6 with TRBJ1-5, with D maybe TRBD1 (6 bases). From germline, CDR1 is MNHNY and CDR2 SVGAGI (reference sequence). Between the trimmed V and J ends, which lost 1 base and 1 base, there was a span of 11 bases. The CDR3 has 16 residues. In DNA, the CDR3 is TGTGCCAGCAGTTACTTTGGACAGACCAGCAATCAGCCCCAGCATTTT. Its translation is CASSYFGQTSNQPQHF.

The rearrangement joins TRBV28 to TRBJ1-2; perhaps TRBD1 as D (6 bases). The CDR3 runs 14 residues. V was shortened by 6 bases and J by 4 bases, with 15 bases between the two germline ends. The germline gives CDR1 MDHEN, CDR2 SYDVKM. The CDR3 sequence: CASSPGARGYGYTF. The CDR3, as DNA: TGTGCCAGCAGCCCCGGAGCCAGGGGCTATGGCTACACCTTC.

This clone has only one observation. The chain employs TRBV5-5 and TRBJ2-7; D is undetermined. The CDR3 consists of 15 residues. The germline gives CDR1 SGHKS, CDR2 YYEKEE (reference sequence). V gave up 7 bases and J gave up 2 bases, with 19 bases separating them. The CDR3 loop is CASGRWQNLAYEQYF. The CDR3 bases are TGTGCCAGCGGCCGGTGGCAGAACCTAGCCTACGAGCAGTACTTC.

The V and J genes are TRBV12-5 and TRBJ2-7, with 8 bases fitting TRBD2. The length of the CDR3 is 14 residues. From germline, CDR1 is LGHNT and CDR2 FRNRAP. The V segment lost 4 bases and the J segment 7 bases; nucleotides outside the gene matches: 9. CDR3: CASGSSGRGGEQYF. The CDR3 DNA reads TGTGCTAGTGGTTCAAGCGGGAGAGGGGGAGAGCAGTACTTC.

The J gene is TRBJ2-2, the V gene TRBV9; D call uncertain. Between the trimmed V and J ends, which lost 4 bases and 7 bases, there was a span of 8 bases. The CDR3 loop spans 12 amino acids. The germline CDR1 and CDR2 sequences are SGDLS and YYNGEE. CDR3 nucleotide sequence: TGTGCCAGCAGCCCGAGCATCGGGGAGCTGTTTTTT. This translates into CASSPSIGELFF.

The CDR3 DNA reads as TGTGCCAGCATATCGAGGGGAGGGGACCAAGAGACCCAGTACTTC. Translated, it gives CASISRGGDQETQYF. This chain uses TRBV25-1 with TRBJ2-5; 7 bases agree with TRBD2. Looked up from germline, CDR1 is MGHDK and CDR2 is SYGVNS. The V and J ends lost 7 bases and 0 bases, in that order; junction bases with no gene match: 8. The CDR3 totals 15 residues.

The V and J genes are TRBV15 and TRBJ1-3, with D possibly matching TRBD1 (5 bases). This CDR3 spans 18 amino acids. The V end lost 1 base, the J end lost 3 bases, and 19 bases lay between the germline ends. Germline assignment: CDR1 LNHNV and CDR2 YYDKDF (reference sequence). The CDR3 loop reads CATSRGPGTSRGGNTIYF. DNA for the CDR3: TGTGCCACCAGCAGAGGCCCCGGGACCTCAAGGGGTGGAAACACCATATATTTT.

The chain links TRBV28 to TRBJ1-5; TRBD1 is a possible D gene (5 bases). The CDR3 consists of 13 residues. Between the trimmed V and J ends, which lost 6 bases and 2 bases, there was a span of 8 bases. Per the germline V gene, CDR1 is MDHEN and CDR2 is SYDVKM. In nucleotides, the CDR3 is TGTGCCAGCAGGGGGGGTGGCAATCAGCCCCAGCATTTT. The encoded protein is CASRGGGNQPQHF.

V and J are TRBV9 and TRBJ2-5; 7 nucleotides agree with TRBD2. CDR3 length equals 15 residues. Germline V lookup: CDR1 SGDLS, CDR2 YYNGEE. After removal of 2 bases from V and 5 bases from J, the junction contained 9 bases not matched to a gene. CDR3 in DNA: TGTGCCAGCAGCGTGGGAGGGTCCTTTGGGGAGACCCAGTACTTC. It encodes CASSVGGSFGETQYF.